This TCR beta chain comes out of a study of blood T cell repertoires in COVID-19. Looking at the study overall: PBMCs, B-cell-depleted T cells, or T cells provided the cDNA or gDNA that made up the material.

V lost 4 bases to trimming and J lost 5 bases; unmatched junction nucleotides: 4. The germline V gene encodes CDR1 LGHDT and CDR2 YNNKEL (reference sequence). The CDR3 is 13 amino acids. Measured with immunoSEQ multiplex PCR; TCRdb has only the in-frame clones, and not every one. The sample lists 200,000 to 250,000 clones, around 90% seen once, with approximately 16% in the top ten. Sequenced: PBMCs or T cells enriched from blood (not recorded which). The clonotype originates from a man aged 30 to 45 who had been exposed to COVID-19. The chain links TRBV3-1 (or the pseudogene TRBV3-2) to TRBJ2-5, with 7 bases fitting TRBD1. CDR3 sequence reads: CASSLDRSETQYF. As DNA, the CDR3 is TGTGCCAGCAGCCTGGACAGGTCGGAGACCCAGTACTTC.